Listed here are 11 T cell receptor beta chains from one sample, sequenced in a study of shared clonotypes between healthy human individuals. The protocol was immunoSEQ multiplex PCR, while the TCRdb copy is restricted to in-frame clones and leaves out a portion. The repertoire holds hundreds of thousands of clones, with about 96% as singletons. Naive CD8 isolation took CD45RO-negative cells positively selected for CCR7 and excluded terminally differentiated effector memory CD45RA+ cells. The sample taken for sequencing was naive CD8+ T cells sorted from blood. The receptors stem from a woman in her 30s in good health.

The chain uses TRBV28 and TRBJ2-2, with 12 bases lining up with TRBD2. Trimming took 2 bases from V and 7 from J; bases not matched to a gene: 23. This CDR3 comprises 22 residues. Germline V gives CDR1 MDHEN, CDR2 SYDVKM. The CDR3 spells CASSLPLRDSYRLAGAHGELFF. As DNA, the CDR3 is TGTGCCAGCAGTTTACCGCTCCGGGACAGCTACCGACTAGCGGGAGCGCACGGGGAGCTGTTTTTT.

About this clone itself: The junction differs from germline at one of its ends, possibly a read error. The chain has TRBV13 and TRBJ2-7; 7 positions match TRBD2. Germline-derived CDR1 and CDR2 are PRHDT and FYEKMQ (reference sequence). The CDR3 is made up of 15 amino acids. The CDR3 here is CASSLGLSGIDEQHF. CDR3 in DNA: TGTGCCAGCAGCTTAGGATTGAGCGGGATCGACGAGCAGCACTTC.

This chain links TRBV13 with TRBJ1-1; weak D call: TRBD1 (6 bases). Deletions cut 0 bases from V and 10 bases from J, with 12 bases between. The germline gives CDR1 PRHDT, CDR2 FYEKMQ (reference sequence). CDR3 size: 13 residues. The CDR3 DNA sequence: TGTGCCAGCAGCTTAGGTTTAGGGGGTCGAGCTTTCTTT. It codes for CASSLGLGGRAFF.

The CDR3 loop is CASSLAERANTEAFF. CDR3 DNA sequence: TGCGCCAGCAGCTTGGCCGAGAGGGCGAACACTGAAGCTTTCTTT. This chain links TRBV5-1 with TRBJ1-1; D is unresolved. Deletions cut 0 bases from V and 1 base from J, with 10 bases between. The CDR3 runs 15 residues. Germline CDR1 and CDR2: SGHRS and YFSETQ.

This clone appeared once. The CDR3 region is CASSIDELEQFF. CDR3 DNA sequence: TGTGCCAGTAGTATTGATGAGTTGGAGCAGTTCTTC. This rearrangement joins TRBV19 to TRBJ2-1; D call uncertain. The CDR3 has 12 amino acids. Germline V gene sequence: CDR1 LNHDA, CDR2 SQIVND (reference sequence). V shed 3 bases and J shed 10 bases, with 10 bases lying between them. Full variable domain (missing parts from reference TRBV19 and TRBJ2-1): DGGITQSPKYLFRKEGQNVTLSCEQNLNHDAMYWYRQDPGQGLRLIYYSQIVNDFQKGDIAEGYSVSREKKESFPLTVTSAQKNPTAFYLCASSIDELEQFFGPGTRLTVL.

This chain joins TRBV5-4 and TRBJ1-5; D perhaps matches TRBD1 (5 bases). V was trimmed by 4 bases and J by 4 bases, leaving 15 bases between them. CDR1 SGHNT and CDR2 YYREEE come from the germline V gene (reference sequence). This CDR3 comprises 15 residues. The CDR3 here is CASSPGEVVNQPQHF. DNA of the CDR3: TGTGCCAGCAGCCCGGGGGAGGTAGTAAATCAGCCCCAGCATTTT.

The V call is TRBV13, the J call TRBJ2-7; D is possibly TRBD1 or TRBD2 (5 bases each). The V and J ends lost 3 bases and 3 bases respectively, with 15 bases between them. The CDR3 length is 15 residues. The germline V gene has CDR1 PRHDT and CDR2 FYEKMQ (reference sequence). CDR3 residues: CASSLGDGPIYEQYF. CDR3 sequence (DNA): TGTGCCAGCAGCTTGGGGGACGGCCCTATCTACGAGCAGTACTTC.

The J gene is TRBJ1-2, the V gene TRBV7-6; D uncertain. V lost 2 bases, J lost 5 bases, and 6 bases lay in between. Germline V gives CDR1 SGHVS, CDR2 FNYEAQ. The CDR3 length is 12 residues. CDR3 bases: TGTGCCAGCAGCTTAAGCGGGTATGGCTACACCTTC. This translates into CASSLSGYGYTF. Together with reference TRBV7-6 and TRBJ1-2, the CDR3 gives the full variable domain: GAGVSQSPRYKVTKRGQDVALRCDPISGHVSLYWYRQALGQGPEFLTYFNYEAQQDKSGLPNDRFSAERPEGSISTLTIQRTEQRDSAMYRCASSLSGYGYTFGSGTRLTVV.

The gene calls are TRBV9 and TRBJ1-3; D remains ambiguous. V was clipped by 4 bases and J by 0 bases, with 17 bases between them. The CDR3 is 17 amino acids. Looked up from germline, CDR1 is SGDLS and CDR2 is YYNGEE. Here the CDR3 DNA reads TGTGCCAGCAGCACTGAGACTCCGCTGGGCTCTGGAAACACCATATATTTT. As protein: CASSTETPLGSGNTIYF.

V and J are TRBV5-6 and TRBJ2-1; the D gene is possibly TRBD1 (7 bases). The CDR3 runs 16 residues. V lost 2 bases and J lost 7, with 19 bases in between. Germline V gene sequence: CDR1 SGHDT, CDR2 YYEEEE. CDR3 sequence: CASSFMTGRPQNEQFF. The CDR3 DNA sequence: TGTGCCAGCAGCTTCATGACAGGGAGGCCGCAGAATGAGCAGTTCTTC.

The sample holds one count of this clone. V and J are TRBV5-4 and TRBJ1-1; no clear D gene. CDR1 and CDR2 (germline): SGHNT, YYREEE (reference sequence). The CDR3 is 12 residues long. With 5 bases removed from V and 4 bases from J, the gap between germline ends came to 9 bases. CDR3 region: CASRKGRTEAFF. The CDR3 DNA reads as TGTGCCAGCAGAAAAGGGCGCACTGAAGCTTTCTTT.